Detailed here is one TCR beta chain. The CDR3 is 14 residues long. Germline lookup yields CDR1 SGHTA and CDR2 FQGNSA. The ends were cut back, 2 bases at V and 3 bases at J, with 11 bases in the middle. In TCRdb, the RT-PCR reads were re-called with MiXCR into one record per CDR3 protein. Here the sample spans about 680,000 distinct CDR3 sequences, approximately 15% being singletons. J is TRBJ2-7 and V is TRBV7-2; D is possibly TRBD2 (5 bases). This clonotype originated in a female donor in good health, serving as a healthy control. The specimen was memory CD4+ T cells from blood. The CDR3 DNA reads TGTGCCAGCAGCTTAAACCCCCGGGACTACGAGCAGTACTTC. It yields the protein CASSLNPRDYEQYF.